The clone carrying this T cell receptor (beta chain) was seen a handful of times. The target antigen is unknown. The data were obtained in a study of T cells after yellow fever vaccination. In the study overall: Preparation of fractions with low cell numbers was performed using SMART-Seq v4 Ultra Low Input. Findings and limits, study-wide: Contamination by abundant bulk-population clonotypes could be present in FACS-sorted repertoires. At approximately 95% for CD4 and about 91% for CD8, most primary-vaccination clones showed up again after the booster.

Each CDR3 protein is one row after TCRdb ran MiXCR on the 5' RACE reads. This sample has some 260,000 distinct CDR3 sequences, with around 5.3% found just once. The germline gives CDR1 DFQATT, CDR2 SNEGSKA (reference sequence). The V segment lost 3 bases and the J segment 4 bases; nucleotides outside the gene matches: 3. This CDR3 region has 14 residues. J is TRBJ2-7 and V is TRBV20-1; 13 bases match TRBD2. The sample consisted of CD4+ T cells sorted from PBMCs, taken on the day of the yellow fever booster vaccination. This TCR was sampled from a man between 18 and 35 years old who received the YFV17D yellow fever vaccine. The CDR3 nucleotides read TGCAGTGCTAGGGGACTAGCGGGGATATACGAGCAGTACTTC. Its translation: CSARGLAGIYEQYF.